This T cell receptor beta chain was found in a study of blood T cell repertoires in COVID-19. Across the study: Spain, Italy and the United States supplied samples that represented acute and convalescent COVID-19. The analysed material was cDNA or gDNA that came from T cells, B-cell-depleted T cells, or PBMCs.

Here immunoSEQ multiplex PCR was the method, and the copy in TCRdb shows in-frame clones only, minus some. The sample shows about 480,000 clones, approximately 89% of them seen only once. V trimming: 4 bases; J trimming: 4 bases; junction bases outside the gene matches: 4. Looked up from germline, CDR1 is SGHRS and CDR2 is YFSETQ. CDR3 length: 14 amino acids. The Seattle patients, enrolled during active infection, were followed longitudinally. The clonotype comes from a man between 18 and 29 years old with COVID-19, enrolled during active disease. This rearrangement joins TRBV5-1 to TRBJ1-1; 10 bases are shared with TRBD1. Sequencing used peripheral blood. The CDR3 spells CASSNGTGVTEAFF. The CDR3 DNA is TGCGCCAGCAGCAACGGGACAGGGGTCACTGAAGCTTTCTTT. Full variable domain (outside the CDR3, taken from reference TRBV5-1 and TRBJ1-1): KAGVTQTPRYLIKTRGQQVTLSCSPISGHRSVSWYQQTPGQGLQFLFEYFSETQRNKGNFPGRFSGRQFSNSRSEMNVSTLELGDSALYLCASSNGTGVTEAFFGQGTRLTVV.